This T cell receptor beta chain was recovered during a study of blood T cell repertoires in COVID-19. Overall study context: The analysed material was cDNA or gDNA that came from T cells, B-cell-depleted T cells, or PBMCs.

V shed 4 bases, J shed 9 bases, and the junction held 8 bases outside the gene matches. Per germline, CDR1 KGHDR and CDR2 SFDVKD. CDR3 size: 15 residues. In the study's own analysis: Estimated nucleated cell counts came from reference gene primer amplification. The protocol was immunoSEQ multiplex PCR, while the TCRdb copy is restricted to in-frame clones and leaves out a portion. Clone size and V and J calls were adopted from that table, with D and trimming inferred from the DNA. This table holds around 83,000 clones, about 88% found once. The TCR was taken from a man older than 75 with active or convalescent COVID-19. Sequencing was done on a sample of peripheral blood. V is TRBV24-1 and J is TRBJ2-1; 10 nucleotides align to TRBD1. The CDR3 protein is CATSEPGQGRAEQFF. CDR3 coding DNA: TGTGCCACCAGTGAACCGGGACAGGGGCGGGCTGAGCAGTTCTTC.